This TCR beta chain was found in a study of blood T cell repertoires in COVID-19. Looking at the study overall: Sites in the United States, Italy and Spain provided acute and convalescent COVID-19 samples. The cDNA or gDNA used as material had been derived from T cells, B-cell-depleted T cells, or PBMCs.

As originally analysed: For nucleated cells, counts were estimated from reference gene primer amplification. The method was immunoSEQ multiplex PCR; TCRdb's version includes in-frame clones alone and lacks a portion of them. That table furnishes V, J and clone size, whereas the DNA furnished D and trimming. This sample yields approximately 350,000 clones, of which around 89% are seen a single time; roughly 1.2% belongs to the top ten. The V gene's germline CDR1 is LNHDA and CDR2 SQIVND (reference sequence). V gave up 3 bases and J gave up 0 bases, with 7 bases separating them. This CDR3 comprises 14 residues.

The chain carries TRBV19 and TRBJ2-3; D not resolved. The TCR originated in a man aged 35 to 55 with acute or convalescent COVID-19. Sequences were obtained from peripheral blood. In DNA, the CDR3 is TGTGCCAGTAGTATGAGACTTAGCACAGATACGCAGTATTTT. The encoded protein is CASSMRLSTDTQYF.